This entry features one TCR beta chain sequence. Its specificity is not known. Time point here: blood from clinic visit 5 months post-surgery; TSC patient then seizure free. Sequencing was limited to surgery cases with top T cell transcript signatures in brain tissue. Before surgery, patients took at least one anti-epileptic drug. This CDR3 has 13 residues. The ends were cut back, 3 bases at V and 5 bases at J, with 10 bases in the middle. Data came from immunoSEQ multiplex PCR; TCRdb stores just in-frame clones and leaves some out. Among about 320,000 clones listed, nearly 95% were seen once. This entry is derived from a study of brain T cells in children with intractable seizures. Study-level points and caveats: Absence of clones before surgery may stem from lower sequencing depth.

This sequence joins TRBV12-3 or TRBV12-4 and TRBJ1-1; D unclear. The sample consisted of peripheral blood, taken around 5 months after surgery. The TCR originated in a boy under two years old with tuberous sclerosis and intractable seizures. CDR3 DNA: TGTGCCAGCAGTTTTGGGTCCGGGACTGAAGCTTTCTTT. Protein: CASSFGSGTEAFF.